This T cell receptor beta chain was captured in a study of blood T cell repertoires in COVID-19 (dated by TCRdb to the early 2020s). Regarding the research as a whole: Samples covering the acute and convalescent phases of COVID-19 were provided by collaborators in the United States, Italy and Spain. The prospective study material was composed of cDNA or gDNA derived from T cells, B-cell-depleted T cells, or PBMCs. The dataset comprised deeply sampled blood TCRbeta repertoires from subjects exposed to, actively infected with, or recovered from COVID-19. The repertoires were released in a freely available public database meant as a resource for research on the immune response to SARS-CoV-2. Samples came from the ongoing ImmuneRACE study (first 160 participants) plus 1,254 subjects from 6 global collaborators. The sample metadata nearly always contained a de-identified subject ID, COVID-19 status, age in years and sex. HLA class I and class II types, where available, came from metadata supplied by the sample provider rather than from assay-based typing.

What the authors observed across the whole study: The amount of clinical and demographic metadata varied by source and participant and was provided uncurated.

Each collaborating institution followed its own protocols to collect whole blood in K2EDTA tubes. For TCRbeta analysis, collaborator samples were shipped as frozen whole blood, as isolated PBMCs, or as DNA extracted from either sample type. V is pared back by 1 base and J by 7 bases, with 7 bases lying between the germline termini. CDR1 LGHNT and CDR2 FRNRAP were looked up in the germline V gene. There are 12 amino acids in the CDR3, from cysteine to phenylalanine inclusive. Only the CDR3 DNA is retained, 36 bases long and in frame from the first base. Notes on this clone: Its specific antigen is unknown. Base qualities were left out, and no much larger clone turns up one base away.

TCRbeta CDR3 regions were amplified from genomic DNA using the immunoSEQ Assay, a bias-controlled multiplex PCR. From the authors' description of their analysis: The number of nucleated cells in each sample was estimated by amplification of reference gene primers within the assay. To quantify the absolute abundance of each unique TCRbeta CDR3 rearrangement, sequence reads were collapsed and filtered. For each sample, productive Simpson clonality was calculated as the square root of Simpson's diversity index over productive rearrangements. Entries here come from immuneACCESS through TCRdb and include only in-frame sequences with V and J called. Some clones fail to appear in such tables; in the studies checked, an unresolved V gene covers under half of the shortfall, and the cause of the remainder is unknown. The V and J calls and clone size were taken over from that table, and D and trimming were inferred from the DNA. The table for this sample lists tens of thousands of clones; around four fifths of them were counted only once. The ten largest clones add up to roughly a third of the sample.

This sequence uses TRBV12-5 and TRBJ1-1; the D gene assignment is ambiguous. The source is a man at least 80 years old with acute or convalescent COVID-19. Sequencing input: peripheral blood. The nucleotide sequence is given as TGTGCTAGTGGTTTGGGAGGGAGTGAAGCTTTCTTT. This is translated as CASGLGGSEAFF.